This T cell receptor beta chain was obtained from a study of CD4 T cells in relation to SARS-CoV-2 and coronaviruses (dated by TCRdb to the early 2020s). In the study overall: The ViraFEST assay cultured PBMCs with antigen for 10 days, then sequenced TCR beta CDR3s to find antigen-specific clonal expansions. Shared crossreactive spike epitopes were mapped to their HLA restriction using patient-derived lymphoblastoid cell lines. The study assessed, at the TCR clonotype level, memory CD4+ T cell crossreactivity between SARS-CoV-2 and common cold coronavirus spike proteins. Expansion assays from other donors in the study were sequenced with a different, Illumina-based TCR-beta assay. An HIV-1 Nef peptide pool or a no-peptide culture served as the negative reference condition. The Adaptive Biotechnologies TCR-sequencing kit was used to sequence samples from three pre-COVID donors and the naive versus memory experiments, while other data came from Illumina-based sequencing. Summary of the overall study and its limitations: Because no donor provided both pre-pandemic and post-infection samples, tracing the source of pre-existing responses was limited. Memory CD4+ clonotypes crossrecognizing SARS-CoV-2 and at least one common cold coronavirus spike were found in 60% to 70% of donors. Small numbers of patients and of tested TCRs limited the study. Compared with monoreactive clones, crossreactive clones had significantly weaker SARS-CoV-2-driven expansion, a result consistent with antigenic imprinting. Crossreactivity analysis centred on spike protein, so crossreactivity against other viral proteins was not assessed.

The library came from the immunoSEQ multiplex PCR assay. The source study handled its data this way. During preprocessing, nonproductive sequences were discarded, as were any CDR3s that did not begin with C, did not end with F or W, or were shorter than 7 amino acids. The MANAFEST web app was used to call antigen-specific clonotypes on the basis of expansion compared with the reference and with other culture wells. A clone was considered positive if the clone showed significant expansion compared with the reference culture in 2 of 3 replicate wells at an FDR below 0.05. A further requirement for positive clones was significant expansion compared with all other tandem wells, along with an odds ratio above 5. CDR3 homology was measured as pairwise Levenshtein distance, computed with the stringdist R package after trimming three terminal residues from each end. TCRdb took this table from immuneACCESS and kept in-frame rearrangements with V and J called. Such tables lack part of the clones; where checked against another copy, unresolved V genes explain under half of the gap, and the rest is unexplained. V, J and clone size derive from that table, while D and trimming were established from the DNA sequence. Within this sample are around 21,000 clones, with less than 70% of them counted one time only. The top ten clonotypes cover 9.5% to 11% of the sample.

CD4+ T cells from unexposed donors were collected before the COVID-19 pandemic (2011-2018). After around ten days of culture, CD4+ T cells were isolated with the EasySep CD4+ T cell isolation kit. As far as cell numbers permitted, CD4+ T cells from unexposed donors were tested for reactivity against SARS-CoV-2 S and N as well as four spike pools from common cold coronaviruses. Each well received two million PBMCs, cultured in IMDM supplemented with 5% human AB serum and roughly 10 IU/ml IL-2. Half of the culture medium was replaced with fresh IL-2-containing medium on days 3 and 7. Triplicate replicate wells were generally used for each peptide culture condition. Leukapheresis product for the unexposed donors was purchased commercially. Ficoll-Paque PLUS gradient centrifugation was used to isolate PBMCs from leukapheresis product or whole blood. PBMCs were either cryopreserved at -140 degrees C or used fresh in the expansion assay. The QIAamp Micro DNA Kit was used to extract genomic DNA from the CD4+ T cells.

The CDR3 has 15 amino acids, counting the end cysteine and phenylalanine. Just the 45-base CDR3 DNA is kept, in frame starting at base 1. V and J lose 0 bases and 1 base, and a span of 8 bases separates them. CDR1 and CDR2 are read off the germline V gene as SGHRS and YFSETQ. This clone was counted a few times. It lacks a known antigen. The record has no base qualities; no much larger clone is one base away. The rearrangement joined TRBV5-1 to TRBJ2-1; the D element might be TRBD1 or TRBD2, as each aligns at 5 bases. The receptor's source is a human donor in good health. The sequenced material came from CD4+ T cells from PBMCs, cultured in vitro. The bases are TGCGCCAGCAGCTTGGTGTGGGGGTCCTACAATGAGCAGTTCTTC. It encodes CASSLVWGSYNEQFF.